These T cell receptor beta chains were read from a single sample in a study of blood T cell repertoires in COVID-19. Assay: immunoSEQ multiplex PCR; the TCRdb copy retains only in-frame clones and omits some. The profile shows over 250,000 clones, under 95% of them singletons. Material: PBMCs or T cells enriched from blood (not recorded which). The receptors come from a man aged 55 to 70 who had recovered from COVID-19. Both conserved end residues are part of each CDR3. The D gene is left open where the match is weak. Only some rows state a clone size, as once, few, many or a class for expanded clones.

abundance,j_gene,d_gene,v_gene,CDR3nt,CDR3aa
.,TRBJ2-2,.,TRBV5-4,TGTGCCAGCAGCTTGGTTGCGGGAAAACGTCCCGGGGAGCTGTTTTTT,CASSLVAGKRPGELFF
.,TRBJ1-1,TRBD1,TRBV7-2,TGTGCCAGCAGCTTAGGACCTACAGGGGGGAACACTGAAGCTTTCTTT,CASSLGPTGGNTEAFF
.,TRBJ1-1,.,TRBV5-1,TGCGCCAGCAGCTTGACAGCCAACACTGAAGCTTTCTTT,CASSLTANTEAFF
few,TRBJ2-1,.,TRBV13,TGTGCCAGCAGCTTGTCGACAGTAGGGGAGCAGTTCTTC,CASSLSTVGEQFF
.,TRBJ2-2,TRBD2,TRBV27,TGTGCCAGCAGAGAACGACTAGCGGTTCACACCGGGGAGCTGTTTTTT,CASRERLAVHTGELFF
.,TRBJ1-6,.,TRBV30,TGTGCCTGGAGTCTCGGGCAGGGGCACTCACCCCTCCACTTT,CAWSLGQGHSPLHF
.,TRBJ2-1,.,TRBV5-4,TGTGCCAGCAGCCCCCAGTTGAGAACGGGCTACAATGAGCAGTTCTTC,CASSPQLRTGYNEQFF
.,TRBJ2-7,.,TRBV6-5,TGTGCCAGCAGTTACTCGGAGACAGCTTCCTACGAGCAGTACTTC,CASSYSETASYEQYF
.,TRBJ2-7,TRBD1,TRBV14,TGTGCCAGCAGTCGCCCCGGGACAGCTATGGAGCAGTACTTC,CASSRPGTAMEQYF
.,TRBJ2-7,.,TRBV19,TGTGCCAGTGGGGCAAAATACGAGCAGTACTTC,CASGAKYEQYF
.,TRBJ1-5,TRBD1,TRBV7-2,TGTGCCAGCAGCTACCAGGGGACAGGGGGCCAGCCCCAGCATTTT,CASSYQGTGGQPQHF
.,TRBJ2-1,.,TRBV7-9,TGTGCCAGCAGCTTAGTGGGGGGTCCTACGGTTTATGAGCAGTTCTTC,CASSLVGGPTVYEQFF
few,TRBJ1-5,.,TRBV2,TGTGCCAGCAATTCGGTCCCCGGCGGACAGCCCCAGCATTTT,CASNSVPGGQPQHF
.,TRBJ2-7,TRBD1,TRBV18,TGTGCCAGCTCACCCATAGTACAGGGGGAGCAGTACTTC,CASSPIVQGEQYF
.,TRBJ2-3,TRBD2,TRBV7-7,TGTGCTAGCAGCCTACTAGCGGGGGGGCAGGCAGATACGCAGTATTTT,CASSLLAGGQADTQYF
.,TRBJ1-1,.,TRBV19,TGTGCCACCACAGCAAACCGAGCTTTCTTT,CATTANRAFF
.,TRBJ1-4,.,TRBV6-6,TGTGCCAGCAGACGCGGTGACAGAGGAAATAATGAAAAACTGTTTTTT,CASRRGDRGNNEKLFF
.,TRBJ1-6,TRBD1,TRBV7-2,TGTGCCAGCAGCCAACAGGGGTGGCCCTATAATTCACCCCTCCACTTT,CASSQQGWPYNSPLHF